The source of this T cell receptor beta chain is a study of regulatory T cells in long-lasting Graves disease. The time point is: newly diagnosed GD, antithyroid drugs for less than 3 months. After RNA was extracted from PBMCs, the TCR library was made from it. Study-level results: Clonotypes that were public and shared totalled 2,500 to 3,000 in persistent patients versus roughly 1,000 in new patients.

Trimming removed 8 bases from V and 0 bases from J, with 17 bases in between. The CDR3 is 16 amino acids. Remarks on this clonotype: The antigen is not known. A much larger clone differs from this one at a single base, so this may be a read error.

Libraries of TCR beta came from iRepertoire HTBI primers plus Arm-PCR of CDR3 regions. TCRdb re-derived calls from the multiplex PCR reads in MiXCR, one entry per CDR3 protein. The table includes around 400,000 distinct CDR3 sequences, approximately 16% detected once. These data were likewise used in another study, on T cells in Graves' hyperthyroidism and ophthalmopathy. According to that study: Exclusions: uncontrolled infection, other autoimmune disease, pregnancy, lactation. Each diagnosis drew on symptoms, thyroxine, TRAb, thyroid ultrasound and orbital computed tomography findings. Ophthalmopathy and stable hyperthyroidism were separated by a 13 V-J model.

The source of this sequence is a woman aged 40 to 50 with Graves disease. The rearrangement uses TRBV12-3 or TRBV12-4 and TRBJ1-5, with a tentative D call TRBD1 (6 bases). The sequencing here drew on peripheral blood mononuclear cells (PBMCs), taken at new diagnosis, from a patient treated with antithyroid drugs. CDR3 region: CASGPWRRGSNQPQHF. In DNA, the CDR3 is TGTGCCAGCGGCCCGTGGCGCAGGGGTAGCAATCAGCCCCAGCATTTT.